This T cell receptor beta chain emerged from a study of T cell clonality in common variable immunodeficiency. Note on this clone: As yet, its antigen is unknown. The read halts 3 residues ahead of the CDR3 end, with the missing end drawn from the germline J gene.

The data were produced by immunoSEQ multiplex PCR, yet TCRdb's version contains in-frame clones alone and is incomplete. The sample lists more than 13,000 clones, none appearing once, the ten largest making up around 8.1%. Study-wide points: Fewer deletions and N-nucleotide insertions were reportedly seen in common variable immunodeficiency TCR beta sequences.

V lost 9 bases and J lost 1; bases outside the gene matches: 6. This CDR3 has 15 amino acids. Germline-derived CDR1 and CDR2 are SNHLY and FYNNEI. Input material: peripheral blood mononuclear cells. The sequence came from a human donor with common variable immunodeficiency. The rearrangement links TRBV2 to TRBJ2-1, with TRBD2 matching over 10 bases. The CDR3 DNA, read in part, is TGTGCCAGAGCGGTTAGCGGGGGGTCCTACAATGAG. As protein: CARAVSGGSYNE. Given in full, the CDR3 is CARAVSGGSYNEQFF. The whole variable domain, remainder taken from reference TRBV2 and TRBJ2-1, is EPEVTQTPSHQVTQMGQEVILRCVPISNHLYFYWYRQILGQKVEFLVSFYNNEISEKSEIFDDQFSVERPDGSNFTLKIRSTKLEDSAMYFCARAVSGGSYNEQFFGPGTRLTVL.